The 18 T cell receptor beta chains below were found in one sample sequenced in a study of shared clonotypes between healthy human individuals. Sequencing was performed with immunoSEQ multiplex PCR; in TCRdb, only in-frame clones are kept and a portion is missing. Among about 180,000 clones listed, 85% to 95% were seen once. The material sequenced was naive CD4+ T cells sorted from blood. Indicated subset: CD45RA+ positively selected. The receptors were sampled from a woman aged 30 to 39 in good health.

The chain employs TRBV5-1 and TRBJ2-7, with TRBD1 matching over 9 bases. The CDR3 runs 14 residues. With 4 bases clipped from V and 7 bases from J, the junction kept 9 bases outside the gene matches. The V gene's germline CDR1 is SGHRS and CDR2 YFSETQ. The CDR3 protein is CASSPAGTGQEQYF. In DNA form, the CDR3 reads TGCGCCAGCAGCCCTGCCGGGACAGGGCAAGAGCAGTACTTC.

The chain is built from TRBV5-1 and TRBJ2-7; 9 nucleotides agree with TRBD1. This CDR3 comprises 15 residues. Per the germline V gene, CDR1 is SGHRS and CDR2 is YFSETQ. The V gene end was trimmed by 7 bases and the J gene end by 5 bases; junction bases not matched to a gene: 13. This CDR3 is CASAALSQGANEQYF. In DNA, the CDR3 is TGCGCCAGCGCTGCTCTTTCACAGGGGGCCAACGAGCAGTACTTC.

The J gene is TRBJ1-5, the V gene TRBV28; D unclear. The CDR3 totals 15 residues. From germline, CDR1 is MDHEN and CDR2 SYDVKM. The V and J ends lost 2 bases and 1 base respectively, with 9 bases between them. The CDR3 DNA reads as TGTGCCAGCAGTTTACCCCCTATCAGCAATCAGCCCCAGCATTTT. This gives the protein CASSLPPISNQPQHF.

The chain carries TRBV15 and TRBJ1-5; unclear D gene. Germline assignment: CDR1 LNHNV and CDR2 YYDKDF (reference sequence). The CDR3 consists of 12 residues. V lost 1 base to trimming and J lost 4 bases, with 2 bases between them. CDR3 in amino acids: CATSRGNQPQHF. The CDR3 nucleotides read TGTGCCACCAGCAGAGGGAATCAGCCCCAGCATTTT.

The chain combines TRBV4-1 with TRBJ1-5; 7 bases match TRBD1. This CDR3 region has 17 residues. The J segment lost 5 bases and the V segment lost 0 bases, leaving 10 bases of the junction unmatched. Germline-derived CDR1 and CDR2 are MGHRA and YSYEKL. The CDR3 nucleotides read TGCGCCAGCAGCCAAGAGGGCAGGGGGTATGGGTATCAGCCCCAGCATTTT. This sequence encodes CASSQEGRGYGYQPQHF.

The chain recombines TRBV10-2 with TRBJ2-5, with 7 nucleotides matching TRBD2. The J call may be mistaken, given a closer DNA end match to TRBJ2-7. The CDR3 is 11 amino acids. Germline values: CDR1 WSHSY, CDR2 SAAADI. CDR3 sequence (DNA): TGCGCCAGCAATCGCGGGGGCGAGCAGTACTTC. Its translation is CASNRGGEQYF.

The chain carries TRBV9 and TRBJ1-1; D not certain. Trimming stripped 4 bases from V and 7 bases from J, with 17 bases between. The CDR3 has 14 amino acids. Germline V gene data show CDR1 as SGDLS and CDR2 as YYNGEE. CDR3 in DNA: TGTGCCAGCAGCCCCCGGAGTAGGGTAAGTGAAGCTTTCTTT. It yields the protein CASSPRSRVSEAFF.

This clone has more than one count but fewer than ten. The rearrangement links TRBV6-1 to TRBJ2-1, with no clear D. Germline CDR1 and CDR2: MNHNS and SASEGT. This CDR3 has 11 residues. V shed 6 bases and J shed 4 bases, with 4 bases lying between them. The CDR3 region is CASRLYNEQFF. The CDR3 DNA follows: TGTGCCAGCAGGCTTTACAATGAGCAGTTCTTC.

This chain joins TRBV18 and TRBJ2-1, with D possibly matching TRBD2 (6 bases). CDR3 length: 17 amino acids. Germline V gives CDR1 KGHSH, CDR2 LQKENI. Between the trimmed V and J ends, which lost 2 bases and 4 bases, there was a span of 18 bases. DNA of the CDR3: TGTGCCAGCTCACCAAGGATTACGGCGGGGTCGTACAATGAGCAGTTCTTC. This translates into CASSPRITAGSYNEQFF.

The rearrangement uses TRBV6-5 and TRBJ2-7; TRBD1 agrees at 8 bases. V was clipped by 5 bases and J by 5 bases; unmatched bases: 5. This CDR3 is 13 amino acids long. The germline V gene encodes CDR1 MNHEY and CDR2 SVGAGI. Here the CDR3 reads CASSSRTGNEQYF. CDR3 sequence (DNA): TGTGCCAGCAGTAGCCGGACAGGGAACGAGCAGTACTTC.

The chain has TRBV18 and TRBJ2-5; 9 bases map to TRBD2. With the DNA end fitting TRBJ2-7 better, the J assignment may be wrong. Germline V gene lookup returns CDR1 KGHSH and CDR2 LQKENI. The CDR3 has 15 amino acids. The CDR3 coding sequence is TGTGCCAGCTCACCAGGTAGCGGGAGATACCACGAGCAGTACTTC. This translates into CASSPGSGRYHEQYF.

The rearrangement uses TRBV28 and TRBJ1-2; no definite D call. V shed 2 bases and J shed 2 bases, with 15 bases lying between them. From germline, CDR1 is MDHEN and CDR2 SYDVKM. The CDR3 extends over 16 amino acids. The CDR3 coding sequence is TGTGCCAGCAGTTTAGATTTCCAGCCCTTAAACTATGGCTACACCTTC. The encoded protein is CASSLDFQPLNYGYTF.

The chain joins TRBV4-2 to TRBJ2-2; TRBD1 or TRBD2 may be the D gene (5 bases each). From germline, CDR1 is LGHNA and CDR2 YNFKEQ. This CDR3 is built from 16 residues. Trimming left V 1 base short and J 5 bases short, with 14 bases between. The CDR3 region has the DNA TGTGCCAGCAGCCAAGTGGTCGGGAAGGGGACCGGGGAGCTGTTTTTT. Its protein is CASSQVVGKGTGELFF.

The V and J genes are TRBV7-9 and TRBJ1-2; 7 bases match TRBD1. The germline V gene has CDR1 SEHNR and CDR2 FQNEAQ (reference sequence). The CDR3 has 14 amino acids. Unmatched junction bases numbered 7, after V lost 2 bases and J lost 7 bases. The CDR3 DNA reads as TGTGCCAGCAGCTTATCCCAGGGGGATGGTGGCTACACCTTC. It yields the protein CASSLSQGDGGYTF.

To note about this clone: At the DNA level, this CDR3 is encoded by other sequences in the same sample as well. V usage is TRBV27 and J usage is TRBJ2-7; 13 bases agree with TRBD2. CDR3 length equals 14 residues. Germline-derived CDR1 and CDR2 are MNHEY and SMNVEV (reference sequence). The ends lost 9 bases at V and 4 bases at J; junction bases unmatched: 6. CDR3 sequence: CASSGLAGSYEQYF. The CDR3 DNA sequence: TGTGCCAGTTCGGGACTAGCGGGATCTTACGAGCAGTACTTC.

This chain joins TRBV28 and TRBJ2-7, with D perhaps matching TRBD1 (7 bases). V lost 5 bases and J lost 5, with 19 bases in between. CDR1 and CDR2 from the germline V gene are MDHEN and SYDVKM. This CDR3 region has 15 residues. The CDR3 region has the DNA TGTGCCAGCAGTCCTCTCGGCAGGGGGAGGAACGAGCAGTACTTC. Protein sequence: CASSPLGRGRNEQYF.

CDR3 loop: CASSKADREFLSNQPQHF. The CDR3 DNA reads as TGTGCCAGCAGCAAAGCGGACAGGGAGTTCCTAAGCAATCAGCCCCAGCATTTT. The chain carries TRBV21-1 and TRBJ1-5; the table's D gene call, TRBD1, was not cross checked with the DNA. TRBV21-1 is a recognized pseudogene. The CDR3 runs to 18 residues.

V and J are TRBV6-1 and TRBJ2-2; D is ambiguous. This CDR3 has 16 amino acids. In germline, CDR1 is MNHNS, CDR2 SASEGT. V dropped 3 bases and J dropped 4 bases, with 15 bases sitting between them. The CDR3 DNA is TGTGCCAGCAGTGACGACCCGAGATACGTCACCGGGGAGCTGTTTTTT. It encodes CASSDDPRYVTGELFF.